These 3 T cell receptor beta chains came from one sample sequenced in a study of identical twins (dated by TCRdb to 2016 to 2018). Library preparation used 5' RACE. The sequencing machine was an Illumina HiSeq 2000. TCRdb took the public reads, trimmed them with fastp at Q25, ran MiXCR for clone calling and kept in-frame beta chains. CDR3 protein duplicates are merged, each entry listing the most common genes and DNA. This sample holds over 250,000 distinct CDR3 sequences; 8% to 9.5% were observed only once. Roughly 6.8% of the sample goes to the ten largest clones. These data were likewise used in another study, on yellow fever vaccine responses in identical twins.

Material for sequencing was CD8+ T cells sorted from blood. These receptors were taken from a woman aged 18-29 years in good health.

The chain combines TRBV29-1 with TRBJ2-1, with 15 bases aligning to TRBD2. CDR1 is SQVTM and CDR2 is ANQGSEA in the germline V gene. The CDR3 covers 16 residues. V gave up 4 bases and J gave up 6 bases; unmatched junction bases: 7. The CDR3 DNA reads as TGCAGCGTTGTTGGACTAGCGGGAGGGTCTATCAATGAGCAGTTCTTC. Translation gives CSVVGLAGGSINEQFF.

This clonotype has a handful of counts. The chain couples TRBV20-1 to TRBJ2-7; a weak D match, TRBD2 (6 bases). Looked up from germline, CDR1 is DFQATT and CDR2 is SNEGSKA (reference sequence). The length of the CDR3 is 15 residues. Trimming pared 1 base from V and 6 bases from J, leaving 19 bases between. The CDR3 DNA reads TGCAGTGCTAGAGGAGCGGAGGGTTCTGTACGCGAGCAGTACTTC. It yields the protein CSARGAEGSVREQYF.

This clonotype was detected many times. The V call is TRBV7-9, the J call TRBJ2-7; TRBD2 is a possible D gene (5 bases). The CDR3 spans 12 residues. Between the trimmed V and J ends, which lost 2 bases and 5 bases, there was a span of 7 bases. Per the germline V gene, CDR1 is SEHNR and CDR2 is FQNEAQ (reference sequence). Written as DNA, the CDR3 is TGTGCCAGCAGCTTAAACGGGAACGAGCAGTACTTC. Amino acid sequence: CASSLNGNEQYF.